Each of the 4 T cell receptor beta chains below was sequenced from the same sample in a study of T cell repertoires in aging, cancer and after chemotherapy. A mixed TRB-A/B primer pool amplified rearranged TRB by multiplex touch-down PCR. Via MiXCR, TCRdb re-called the multiplex PCR reads, giving one row per CDR3 protein. The data contain approximately 20,000 distinct CDR3 sequences, approximately 40% of them singletons. The template was genomic DNA from peripheral blood, not RNA. Sequencing used blood. These receptors came from a human donor with a solid tumor.

V gene TRBV6-1 combines with J gene TRBJ1-2; the D gene is possibly TRBD1 (5 bases). The V end lost 6 bases, the J end lost 7 bases, and 12 bases lay between the germline ends. The germline CDR1 and CDR2 sequences are MNHNS and SASEGT. The CDR3 is 12 residues long. CDR3 bases: TGTGCCAGCAGCCCCGGGACGTCTGGCTACACCTTC. Protein product: CASSPGTSGYTF.

In DNA, the CDR3 is TGCGCCAGCATGTGGGCTAGCGGGGAAGAGACCCAGTACTTC. Residues: CASMWASGEETQYF. The chain has TRBV5-1 and TRBJ2-5; 9 nucleotides line up with TRBD2. Germline lookup yields CDR1 SGHRS and CDR2 YFSETQ. The CDR3 is made up of 14 amino acids. The ends lost 6 bases at V and 3 bases at J; junction bases unmatched: 6.

This clonotype was seen a handful of times. The chain has TRBV19 and TRBJ1-5, with 7 bases fitting TRBD1. J was trimmed by 5 bases and V by 5 bases; bases with no gene match: 9. The CDR3 spans 15 residues. Germline CDR1 is LNHDA and CDR2 is SQIVND (reference sequence). The CDR3 spells CASSRTGAVDQPQHF. The CDR3 nucleotides are TGTGCCAGTAGTCGAACAGGGGCGGTGGATCAGCCCCAGCATTTT.

Judged by abundance, this clonotype is medium-sized. The chain is built from TRBV29-1 and TRBJ2-7, with D possibly being TRBD1 (5 bases). This CDR3 spans 11 amino acids. CDR1 and CDR2 (germline): SQVTM, ANQGSEA. Trimming took 6 bases from V and 5 from J, leaving 11 bases between them. The CDR3 nucleotides are TGCAGCGTGACAGCTCGCGACGAGCAGTACTTC. Residues: CSVTARDEQYF.